The 3 T cell receptor beta chains below all came from one sample that was sequenced in a study of CD8 T cells in Susac syndrome. Random hexamers were used to reverse transcribe the RNA input (about 0.45 to 1 ug). Via MiXCR, TCRdb re-called the immunoSEQ multiplex PCR reads, giving one row per CDR3 protein. The repertoire consists of fewer than 350,000 distinct CDR3 sequences, with around 90% occurring once and the leading ten covering 0.065%. The sample consisted of CD4+ T cells from PBMCs. Every receptor here comes from a human donor with multiple sclerosis.

The genes are TRBV5-8 and TRBJ2-3; 13 positions agree with TRBD2. The CDR3 extends over 17 amino acids. CDR1 and CDR2 (germline): SGHTS, YDEGEE. The junction had 14 bases not matched to a gene; V was cut back by 4 bases and J by 9 bases. CDR3 amino acids: CASSRGTSGDSLGTQYF. CDR3 in DNA: TGTGCCAGCAGCCGGGGGACTAGCGGGGACAGTTTAGGAACGCAGTATTTT.

V usage is TRBV6-6 and J usage is TRBJ2-3; D unclear. The CDR3 runs 14 residues. V was trimmed by 2 bases and J by 1 base, leaving 7 bases between them. Germline CDR1 reads MNHNY; CDR2 reads SVGAGI (reference sequence). CDR3 in amino acids: CASSYPDRTDTQYF. In DNA form, the CDR3 reads TGTGCCAGCAGTTACCCGGACCGCACAGATACGCAGTATTTT.

The chain carries TRBV7-2 and TRBJ2-7; D uncertain. Trimming stripped 1 base from V and 0 bases from J, with 7 bases between. The CDR3 contains 14 residues. Per germline, CDR1 SGHTA and CDR2 FQGNSA. The CDR3 region has the DNA TGTGCCAGCAGCTTAGATCCGAGCTCCTACGAGCAGTACTTC. Its protein product is CASSLDPSSYEQYF.